This T cell receptor beta chain was identified during a study of brain T cells in children with intractable seizures. Broader study findings: Patients' HCMV serostatus was unknown; virus specificity rests on CDR3 similarity alone.

The time point was: blood from clinic visit 5 months post-surgery; TSC patient then seizure free. The sequenced cases were selected for having the highest brain T cell transcript signatures. TCRdb's table, derived via immunoSEQ multiplex PCR, lists solely in-frame clones and lacks some. Among hundreds of thousands of clones, 93% were seen once, and the ten largest hold 4.5% to 7%. Regarding this clone: Its antigen remains unknown.

This CDR3 has 16 amino acids. The germline gives CDR1 SGHRS, CDR2 YFSETQ. The ends lost 3 bases at V and 5 bases at J; junction bases unmatched: 9. This chain joins TRBV5-1 and TRBJ2-5; 11 nucleotides agree with TRBD1. The starting material was peripheral blood, obtained 4 to 5 months after surgery. This receptor was taken from a boy younger than two with tuberous sclerosis and intractable seizures. The CDR3 bases are TGCGCCAGCAGCTCTCGCGGACAGGGGGCGATTGAGACCCAGTACTTC. Protein: CASSSRGQGAIETQYF. The whole variable domain, filled in from reference TRBV5-1 and TRBJ2-5, reads KAGVTQTPRYLIKTRGQQVTLSCSPISGHRSVSWYQQTPGQGLQFLFEYFSETQRNKGNFPGRFSGRQFSNSRSEMNVSTLELGDSALYLCASSSRGQGAIETQYFGPGTRLLVL.